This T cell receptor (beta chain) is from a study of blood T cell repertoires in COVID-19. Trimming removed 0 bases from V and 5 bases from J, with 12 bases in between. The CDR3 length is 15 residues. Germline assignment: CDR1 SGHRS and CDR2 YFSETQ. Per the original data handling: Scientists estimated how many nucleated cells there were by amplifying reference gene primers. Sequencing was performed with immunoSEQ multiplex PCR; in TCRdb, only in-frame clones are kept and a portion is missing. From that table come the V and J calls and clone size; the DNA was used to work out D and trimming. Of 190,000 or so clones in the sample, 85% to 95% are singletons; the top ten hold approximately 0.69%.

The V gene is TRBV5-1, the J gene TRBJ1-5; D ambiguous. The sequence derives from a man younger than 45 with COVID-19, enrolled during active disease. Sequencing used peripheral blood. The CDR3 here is CASSLDFGEDQPQHF. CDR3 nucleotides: TGCGCCAGCAGCTTGGACTTCGGTGAAGATCAGCCCCAGCATTTT.